The rows below give T cell receptor beta chains drawn from one sample of a study of cytomegalovirus exposure and HLA in healthy donors. Measured with immunoSEQ multiplex PCR; TCRdb has only the in-frame clones, and not every one. Of about 170,000 clones in the sample, 70% to 80% were seen once. Input material: PBMCs. All receptors come from a female donor in good health and CMV-seronegative. The CDR3 runs from the conserved cysteine through the conserved F or W. The D gene is left open where the match is weak. Size is stated for part of the rows, as once, few or many counts, or as a class when the clone is expanded.

clone_size: few; j_call: TRBJ2-7; v_call: TRBV5-6; d_call: TRBD1; cdr3_nt: TGTGCCAGCAGCTTCCCGGGACAGGCACCCTACGAGCAGTACTTC; cdr3_aa: CASSFPGQAPYEQYF
clone_size: NA; j_call: TRBJ2-1; v_call: TRBV4-3; d_call: TRBD2; cdr3_nt: TGCGCCAGCAGCCAAGATCTAGCGGCTTACAATGAGCAGTTCTTC; cdr3_aa: CASSQDLAAYNEQFF
clone_size: NA; j_call: TRBJ2-6; v_call: TRBV7-2; d_call: TRBD2; cdr3_nt: TGTGCCAGCGGCTTACTAGCGGGAGGTCCCAACGTCCTGACTTTC; cdr3_aa: CASGLLAGGPNVLTF
clone_size: NA; j_call: TRBJ2-7; v_call: TRBV28; d_call: NA; cdr3_nt: TGTGCCAGCAGTTTTCGAGTTTACGAGCAGTACTTC; cdr3_aa: CASSFRVYEQYF
clone_size: NA; j_call: TRBJ2-7; v_call: TRBV6-5; d_call: TRBD1; cdr3_nt: TGTGCCAGCAGTTACAGGCAGGGGGTAAGCGAGCAGTACTTC; cdr3_aa: CASSYRQGVSEQYF
clone_size: NA; j_call: TRBJ2-2; v_call: TRBV4-1; d_call: NA; cdr3_nt: TGCGCCAGCAGCCAAGAATGGACTAACACCGGGGAGCTGTTTTTT; cdr3_aa: CASSQEWTNTGELFF
clone_size: NA; j_call: TRBJ2-7; v_call: TRBV7-8; d_call: NA; cdr3_nt: TGTGCCAGCAGCTTGAGCCGTAACAGCCTGTACGAGCAGTACTTC; cdr3_aa: CASSLSRNSLYEQYF
clone_size: NA; j_call: TRBJ2-2; v_call: TRBV6-1; d_call: NA; cdr3_nt: TGTGCCAGCACTCGTTCAGGAGGCACCGGGGAGCTGTTTTTT; cdr3_aa: CASTRSGGTGELFF
clone_size: NA; j_call: TRBJ1-1; v_call: TRBV5-6; d_call: NA; cdr3_nt: TGTGCCAGCAGCATTACGAGCAGACAGAACACTGAAGCTTTCTTT; cdr3_aa: CASSITSRQNTEAFF
clone_size: NA; j_call: TRBJ1-1; v_call: TRBV27; d_call: NA; cdr3_nt: TGTGCCAGCAGTTTAGCGGGCAGTTTGAACACTGAAGCTTTCTTT; cdr3_aa: CASSLAGSLNTEAFF
clone_size: NA; j_call: TRBJ2-2; v_call: TRBV19; d_call: NA; cdr3_nt: TGTGCCAGTAGAGAGGGGGTAATGATTCGTTTTCCCGGGGAGCTGTTTTTT; cdr3_aa: CASREGVMIRFPGELFF
clone_size: NA; j_call: TRBJ2-7; v_call: TRBV6-1; d_call: NA; cdr3_nt: TGTGCCAGCGGAGACAGCCTCTACGAGCAGTACTTC; cdr3_aa: CASGDSLYEQYF
clone_size: NA; j_call: TRBJ1-1; v_call: TRBV29-1; d_call: NA; cdr3_nt: TGCAGCGCCCTTGACACTGAAGCTTTCTTT; cdr3_aa: CSALDTEAFF
clone_size: NA; j_call: TRBJ1-2; v_call: TRBV6-5; d_call: NA; cdr3_nt: TGTGCCAGCAGCCTTCGACAGACTAACTATGGCTACACCTTC; cdr3_aa: CASSLRQTNYGYTF
clone_size: NA; j_call: TRBJ2-5; v_call: TRBV15; d_call: NA; cdr3_nt: TGTGCCACCAGCAGAGACCCCCTAGGCGAGACCCAGTACTTC; cdr3_aa: CATSRDPLGETQYF
clone_size: NA; j_call: TRBJ2-7; v_call: TRBV9; d_call: TRBD1; cdr3_nt: TGTGCCAGCAGAAAATACAGGGGGCCCTCGAACTCCTACGAGCAGTACTTC; cdr3_aa: CASRKYRGPSNSYEQYF
clone_size: NA; j_call: TRBJ2-1; v_call: TRBV7-2; d_call: TRBD2; cdr3_nt: TGTGCCAGCAGCTTACGGGAGGGGCGGAACTCCTACAATGAGCAGTTCTTC; cdr3_aa: CASSLREGRNSYNEQFF
clone_size: NA; j_call: TRBJ1-5; v_call: TRBV30; d_call: TRBD1; cdr3_nt: TGTGCCTGGAGTGGAAAGGGACAGGGCAATCAGCCCCAGCATTTC; cdr3_aa: CAWSGKGQGNQPQHF
clone_size: NA; j_call: TRBJ2-1; v_call: TRBV7-3; d_call: TRBD2; cdr3_nt: TGTGCCAGCAGCCTAGCGGGCGGGGGCTCCTACAATGAGCAGTTCTTC; cdr3_aa: CASSLAGGGSYNEQFF
clone_size: NA; j_call: TRBJ2-5; v_call: TRBV7-2; d_call: TRBD1; cdr3_nt: TGTGCCAGCAGCTTTGGACAGGCAGGCGTCCAGACCCAGTACTTC; cdr3_aa: CASSFGQAGVQTQYF
clone_size: NA; j_call: TRBJ1-4; v_call: TRBV5-6; d_call: NA; cdr3_nt: TGTGCCAGCAGCTCCCAGGGCGCAACTAATGAAAAACTGTTTTTT; cdr3_aa: CASSSQGATNEKLFF
clone_size: NA; j_call: TRBJ1-1; v_call: TRBV5-1; d_call: NA; cdr3_nt: TGCGCCAGCAGCTTGGGGGCCCTAATGAACACTGAAGCTTTCTTT; cdr3_aa: CASSLGALMNTEAFF
clone_size: NA; j_call: TRBJ1-1; v_call: TRBV4-2; d_call: NA; cdr3_nt: TGTGCCAGCAGCCAAGATCGCAGGAACACTGAAGCTTTCTTT; cdr3_aa: CASSQDRRNTEAFF